This TCR delta chain comes out of a study of gamma-delta T cells after stem cell transplantation. About this clone itself: It is likely a read error: a sequence one base away is far more abundant. Other DNA sequences in the sample encode the same CDR3.

There are 16 residues in the CDR3. In germline, CDR1 is GEAIGNYY, CDR2 EKD. TCRdb re-processed the RT-PCR reads via CATT. The sample contains 2,500 to 3,000 delta-chain clones, over 2% of which appear only once. Sample: gamma-delta T cells. This TCR derives from a human donor. It is not recorded whose cells these are; they may come from a transplant donor. The rearrangement uses TRDV2 and TRDJ1, with 10 bases lining up with TRDD3. The CDR3 DNA is TGCGCCTGTGACACCCTCCTACTGGGGGATACCGATAAACTCATCTTT. Translating it yields CACDTLLLGDTDKLIF.